This T cell receptor beta chain was sequenced during a study of T cell repertoires in cytomegalovirus infection. Using its own MiXCR run on the reads, TCRdb lists one record per CDR3 protein. Of approximately 730,000 distinct CDR3 sequences in the sample, around a third were seen once. The junction had 7 bases not matched to a gene; V was cut back by 10 bases and J by 2 bases. The CDR3 runs to 14 residues. The germline CDR1 and CDR2 sequences are LNHDA and SQIVND (reference sequence). Notes on the study in general: HLA-C-restricted CMV clonotypes gave the most frequent clonotype in two of eight donors.

A note on this clonotype: The antigen is not known.

The receptor was isolated from a human donor in good health (CMV status not recorded). Some clones in this sample may be carry-over from other donors' samples. The starting material was cultured PBMCs, obtained from culture after CMV antigen stimulation. V and J are TRBV19 and TRBJ2-3; 9 bases match TRBD1. DNA for the CDR3: TGTGCCACCTCCCGGGACAGGGACACAGATACGCAGTATTTT. This translates into CATSRDRDTDTQYF. The whole variable domain, filled in from reference TRBV19 and TRBJ2-3, reads DGGITQSPKYLFRKEGQNVTLSCEQNLNHDAMYWYRQDPGQGLRLIYYSQIVNDFQKGDIAEGYSVSREKKESFPLTVTSAQKNPTAFYLCATSRDRDTDTQYFGPGTRLTVL.